This T cell receptor beta chain was sequenced during a study of blood T cell repertoires in COVID-19. Study context: Sample material is recorded as cDNA or gDNA derived from T cells, B-cell-depleted T cells, or PBMCs.

This CDR3 is built from 13 residues. V lost 1 base and J 5 bases, leaving 8 bases between the germline ends. Germline assignment: CDR1 MDHEN and CDR2 SYDVKM. Only in-frame clones appear in the TCRdb table, and some are missing; sequencing was by immunoSEQ multiplex PCR. The sample consists of about 26,000 clones, about 90% of them appearing once. This clonotype was sampled from a human donor in a cohort sampled during active COVID-19. The rearrangement uses TRBV28 and TRBJ2-5; tentatively, D is TRBD1 (6 bases). Specimen: peripheral blood. In DNA, the CDR3 is TGTGCCAGCAGTTTATCAGGGGCGGAGACCCAGTACTTC. Translating gives CASSLSGAETQYF.